This T cell receptor (beta chain) comes out of a study of blood T cell repertoires in COVID-19. TCRdb keeps only in-frame clones here, not all; method: immunoSEQ multiplex PCR. The table records over 110,000 clones, under 90% of them present only once. This clone was recorded only once. Germline trimming cut 7 bases from V and 4 bases from J; bases unmatched to any gene: 9. The CDR3 is made up of 14 amino acids. CDR1 is GTSNPN and CDR2 is SVGIG in the germline V gene (reference sequence). Sequencing was carried out using peripheral blood. The chain has TRBV30 and TRBJ2-2; 7 bases match TRBD2. The sequence came from a man in his 70s who had recovered from COVID-19. The CDR3 bases are TGTGCCTTTTTGAGGGACTACCGCACCGGGGAGCTGTTTTTT. Its protein product is CAFLRDYRTGELFF.